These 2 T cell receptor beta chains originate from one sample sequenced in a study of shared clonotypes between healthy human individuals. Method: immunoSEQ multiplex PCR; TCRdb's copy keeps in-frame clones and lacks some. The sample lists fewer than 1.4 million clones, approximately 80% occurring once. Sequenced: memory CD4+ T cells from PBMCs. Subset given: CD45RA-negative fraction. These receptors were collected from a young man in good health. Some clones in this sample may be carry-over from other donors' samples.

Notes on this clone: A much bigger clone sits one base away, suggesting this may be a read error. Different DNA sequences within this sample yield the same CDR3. CDR3 protein: CARSKTRADEQYF. CDR3 DNA: TGTGCCAGATCCAAGACAAGAGCGGACGAACAGTACTTC. The genes are TRBV30 and TRBJ2-7; D possibly corresponds to TRBD2 (5 bases). Germline CDR1 and CDR2: GTSNPN and SVGIG (reference sequence). The CDR3 is made up of 13 amino acids.

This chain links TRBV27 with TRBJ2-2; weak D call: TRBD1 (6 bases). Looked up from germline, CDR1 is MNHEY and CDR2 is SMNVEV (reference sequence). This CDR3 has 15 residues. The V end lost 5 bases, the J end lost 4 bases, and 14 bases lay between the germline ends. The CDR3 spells CASSHTGLGTGELFF. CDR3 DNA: TGTGCCAGCAGTCACACAGGGTTGGGCACCGGGGAGCTGTTTTTT.